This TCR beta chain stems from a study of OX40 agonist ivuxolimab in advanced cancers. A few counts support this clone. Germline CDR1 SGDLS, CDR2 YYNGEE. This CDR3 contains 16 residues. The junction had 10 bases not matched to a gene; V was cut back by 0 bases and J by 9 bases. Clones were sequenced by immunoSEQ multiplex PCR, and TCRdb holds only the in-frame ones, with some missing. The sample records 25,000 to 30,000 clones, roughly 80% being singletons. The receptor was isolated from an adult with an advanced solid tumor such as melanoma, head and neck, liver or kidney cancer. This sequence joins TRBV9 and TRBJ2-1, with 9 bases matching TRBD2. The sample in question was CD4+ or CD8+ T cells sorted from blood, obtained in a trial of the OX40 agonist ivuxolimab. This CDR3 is CASSVEAGGPNSEQFF. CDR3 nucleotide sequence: TGTGCCAGCAGCGTAGAGGCGGGAGGGCCGAATAGTGAGCAGTTCTTC.